This T cell receptor (beta chain) was retrieved from a study of neoadjuvant anti-PD-1 for oral cavity cancer. Study in general: Patients without progression got a fourth dose around day 43.

CDR3 length equals 15 residues. Trimming pared 3 bases from V and 5 bases from J, leaving 16 bases between. The germline V gene encodes CDR1 KGHSH and CDR2 LQKENI. Most tumor samples had around 4.7 ug input DNA in two replicates. The protocol was immunoSEQ multiplex PCR, while the TCRdb copy is restricted to in-frame clones and leaves out a portion. The sample records more than 10,000 clones, about 60% being singletons. These newly diagnosed stage II-IVA oral cavity squamous cell carcinoma patients had no prior systemic or radiation treatment. Patients had HPV-negative, locally advanced oral cavity squamous cell carcinoma.

Sequenced material: tumor tissue, taken before nivolumab (anti-PD-1) treatment. The TCR comes from a person between 35 and 79 years old with oral cavity squamous cell carcinoma. The chain employs TRBV18 and TRBJ2-5; D ambiguous. CDR3 in DNA: TGTGCCAGCTCACCGTCAAGATCGGATTTCGAGACCCAGTACTTC. It specifies CASSPSRSDFETQYF.